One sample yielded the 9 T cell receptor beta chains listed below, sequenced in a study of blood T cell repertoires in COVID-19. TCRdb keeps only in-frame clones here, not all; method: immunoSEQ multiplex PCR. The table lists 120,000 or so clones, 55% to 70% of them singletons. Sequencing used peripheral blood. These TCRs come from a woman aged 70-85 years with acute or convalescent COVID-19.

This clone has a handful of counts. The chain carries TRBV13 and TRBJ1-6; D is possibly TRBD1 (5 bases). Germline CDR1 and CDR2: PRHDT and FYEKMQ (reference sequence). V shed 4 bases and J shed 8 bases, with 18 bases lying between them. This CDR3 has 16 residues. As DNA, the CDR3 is TGTGCCAGCAGCTACCGTAGGGCAGGGCTAGATTCACCCCTCCACTTT. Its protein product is CASSYRRAGLDSPLHF.

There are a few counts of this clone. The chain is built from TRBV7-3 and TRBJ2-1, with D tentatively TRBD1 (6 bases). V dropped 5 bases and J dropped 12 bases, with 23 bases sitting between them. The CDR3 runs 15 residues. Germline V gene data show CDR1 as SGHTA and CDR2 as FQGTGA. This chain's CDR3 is CASSLRGEGAERQFF. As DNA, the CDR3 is TGTGCCAGCAGCCTCAGGGGCGAAGGGGCGGAGCGGCAGTTCTTC.

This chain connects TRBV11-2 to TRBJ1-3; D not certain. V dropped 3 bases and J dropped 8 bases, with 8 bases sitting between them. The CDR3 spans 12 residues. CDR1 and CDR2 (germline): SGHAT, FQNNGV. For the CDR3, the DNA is TGTGCCAGCAGCTTCGCGGGAGACACCATATATTTT. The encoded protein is CASSFAGDTIYF.

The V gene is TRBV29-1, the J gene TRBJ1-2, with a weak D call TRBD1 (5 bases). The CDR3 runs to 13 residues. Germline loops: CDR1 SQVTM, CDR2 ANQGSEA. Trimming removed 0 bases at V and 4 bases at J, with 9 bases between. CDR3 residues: CSVEDRGFYGYTF. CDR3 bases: TGCAGCGTTGAAGATCGGGGGTTCTATGGCTACACCTTC.

The DNA of the CDR3 is TGTGCCAGCAGCCCCCGGGAAACGGACGGTAAAAACATTCAGTACTTC. Translation gives CASSPRETDGKNIQYF. J is TRBJ2-4 and V is TRBV5-5, with D possibly matching TRBD2 (5 bases). V dropped 4 bases and J dropped 4 bases, with 18 bases sitting between them. The CDR3 runs 16 residues. Germline loops: CDR1 SGHKS, CDR2 YYEKEE (reference sequence).

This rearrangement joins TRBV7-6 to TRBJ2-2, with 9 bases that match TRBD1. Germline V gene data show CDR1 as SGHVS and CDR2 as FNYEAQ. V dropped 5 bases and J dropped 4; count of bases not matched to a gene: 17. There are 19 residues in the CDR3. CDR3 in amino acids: CASSPKGILRDRATGELFF. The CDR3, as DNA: TGTGCCAGCAGCCCTAAGGGTATACTCCGGGACAGGGCCACCGGGGAGCTGTTTTTT. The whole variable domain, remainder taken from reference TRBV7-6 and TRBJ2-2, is GAGVSQSPRYKVTKRGQDVALRCDPISGHVSLYWYRQALGQGPEFLTYFNYEAQQDKSGLPNDRFSAERPEGSISTLTIQRTEQRDSAMYRCASSPKGILRDRATGELFFGEGSRLTVL.

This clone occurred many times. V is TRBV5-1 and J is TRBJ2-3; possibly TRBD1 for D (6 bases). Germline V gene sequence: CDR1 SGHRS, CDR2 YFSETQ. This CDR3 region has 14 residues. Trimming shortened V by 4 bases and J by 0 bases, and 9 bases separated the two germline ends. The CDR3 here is CASSMGASTDTQYF. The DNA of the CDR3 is TGCGCCAGCAGCATGGGGGCTAGCACAGATACGCAGTATTTT.

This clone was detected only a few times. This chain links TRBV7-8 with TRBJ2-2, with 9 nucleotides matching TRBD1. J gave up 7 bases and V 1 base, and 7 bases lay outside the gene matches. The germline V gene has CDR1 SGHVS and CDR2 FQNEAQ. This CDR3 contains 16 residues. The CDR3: CASSLGNRGQGGELFF. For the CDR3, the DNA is TGTGCCAGCAGCTTAGGGAACAGGGGGCAGGGCGGGGAGCTGTTTTTT.

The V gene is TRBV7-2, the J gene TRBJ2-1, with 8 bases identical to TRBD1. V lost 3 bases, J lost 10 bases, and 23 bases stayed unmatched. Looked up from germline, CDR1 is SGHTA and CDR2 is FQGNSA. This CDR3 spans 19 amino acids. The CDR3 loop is CASSLRQGPSLTMTAEQFF. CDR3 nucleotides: TGTGCCAGCAGCTTGAGACAGGGGCCCTCTCTTACAATGACGGCCGAGCAGTTCTTC. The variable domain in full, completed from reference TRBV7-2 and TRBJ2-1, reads GAGVSQSPSNKVTEKGKDVELRCDPISGHTALYWYRQSLGQGLEFLIYFQGNSAPDKSGLPSDRFSAERTGGSVSTLTIQRTQQEDSAVYLCASSLRQGPSLTMTAEQFFGPGTRLTVL.